This T cell receptor beta chain was sequenced for a study of glioma-infiltrating T cells after dendritic cell vaccination. Study-wide results and caveats: No direct clonality-survival link was found; a diverse polyclonal response may matter. Longer survival after dendritic cell vaccination followed higher pretreatment TIL content.

This clone occurred a few times. Its antigen is not identified. Trimming cost V 2 bases and J 4 bases, with 18 bases left between them. Germline loops: CDR1 SGHDT, CDR2 YYEEEE. The CDR3 is 16 residues long. Produced via immunoSEQ multiplex PCR; TCRdb's table is partial and in-frame only. The table lists roughly 62,000 clones, about 80% of them singletons. Time point in this sample: after dendritic cell vaccination, including at tumor progression/relapse. No glioblastoma patient carried an isocitrate dehydrogenase mutation. Blood PBMC samples: pre-vaccination, two weeks post third vaccination, and at tumor progression.

Sequencing was performed on blood, taken after dendritic cell vaccination. J is TRBJ1-2 and V is TRBV5-6; D possibly corresponds to TRBD1 (5 bases). The receptor was isolated from a human donor with glioblastoma. CDR3 in DNA: TGTGCCAGCAGCTTAATAAGCCAGGGATTATTCTATGGCTACACCTTC. It encodes CASSLISQGLFYGYTF.